Following are 31 T cell receptor beta chains from one sample sequenced in a study of blood T cell repertoires in COVID-19. Some clones are missing from TCRdb's copy, which holds only in-frame ones; the method was immunoSEQ multiplex PCR. The table shows about 140,000 clones, with 80% to 90% occurring only once. The source material was peripheral blood. The receptor set was obtained from a woman aged 80 or over with acute or convalescent COVID-19.

The V call is TRBV2, the J call TRBJ2-1; 9 nucleotides line up with TRBD2. CDR3 size: 15 residues. V shed 4 bases and J 7 bases; nucleotides not matched to a gene: 8. Germline assignment: CDR1 SNHLY and CDR2 FYNNEI. The CDR3 loop reads CASSVGAGGMNEQFF. CDR3 DNA sequence: TGTGCCAGCAGTGTAGGAGCGGGGGGTATGAATGAGCAGTTCTTC.

The V gene is TRBV5-6, the J gene TRBJ1-4, with 9 positions matching TRBD1. Germline CDR1 is SGHDT and CDR2 is YYEEEE. The CDR3 loop spans 16 amino acids. V shed 2 bases and J 3 bases; nucleotides not matched to a gene: 5. CDR3 residues: CASSFGRDRANEKLFF. CDR3 coding DNA: TGTGCCAGCAGCTTCGGCCGGGACAGGGCTAATGAAAAACTGTTTTTT.

The V and J genes are TRBV18 and TRBJ1-2, with TRBD1 matching over 10 bases. This CDR3 comprises 15 residues. V trimming: 1 base; J trimming: 3 bases; junction bases outside the gene matches: 2. CDR1 and CDR2 (germline): KGHSH, LQKENI. The CDR3 here is CASSPQGTGDYGYTF. The CDR3 region has the DNA TGTGCCAGCTCACCACAAGGGACAGGGGACTATGGCTACACCTTC.

V is TRBV5-1 and J is TRBJ1-6; the D gene is possibly TRBD1 (5 bases). Germline V CDR1 and CDR2: SGHRS, YFSETQ. V lost 6 bases, J lost 6 bases, and 13 bases lay in between. The CDR3 length is 14 residues. CDR3 protein: CASTGGNSNSPLHF. CDR3 sequence (DNA): TGCGCCAGCACCGGGGGGAACAGTAATTCACCCCTCCACTTT.

The J gene is TRBJ2-1, the V gene TRBV3-1 (or the pseudogene TRBV3-2); TRBD2 agrees at 11 bases. The germline CDR1 and CDR2 sequences are LGHDT and YNNKEL (reference sequence). J gave up 6 bases and V 3 bases, and 7 bases lay outside the gene matches. The CDR3 totals 16 residues. CDR3 protein: CASSHLAGGLSNEQFF. DNA for the CDR3: TGTGCCAGCAGCCATTTAGCGGGAGGGCTTTCCAATGAGCAGTTCTTC.

The genes are TRBV7-8 and TRBJ1-1, with 8 bases aligning to TRBD1. Trimming at V came to 5 bases and at J to 6 bases, leaving 11 bases not matched to a gene. Germline CDR1 is SGHVS and CDR2 is FQNEAQ. The CDR3 is 15 amino acids. The CDR3 coding sequence is TGTGCCAGCAGCAGGGCAGGGGGCGCGCGGGCTGAAGCTTTCTTT. It yields the protein CASSRAGGARAEAFF.

The chain uses TRBV29-1 and TRBJ1-2; 7 bases agree with TRBD1. In germline, CDR1 is SQVTM, CDR2 ANQGSEA. The CDR3 length is 15 residues. Losses at the gene ends were 1 base for V and 4 bases for J; bases not matched to a gene: 9. The CDR3 protein is CSVEAYRGYGYGYTF. CDR3 coding DNA: TGCAGCGTTGAAGCCTACAGGGGATACGGCTATGGCTACACCTTC. Combining the CDR3 with reference TRBV29-1 and TRBJ1-2 gives the whole variable domain SAVISQKPSRDICQRGTSLTIQCQVDSQVTMMFWYRQQPGQSLTLIATANQGSEATYESGFVIDKFPISRPNLTFSTLTVSNMSPEDSSIYLCSVEAYRGYGYGYTFGSGTRLTVV.

The chain employs TRBV2 and TRBJ1-1, with D hard to call. There are 13 residues in the CDR3. Germline V gives CDR1 SNHLY, CDR2 FYNNEI. The V gene lost 5 bases and the J gene lost 2 bases, with 9 bases spanning the gap. CDR3 sequence (DNA): TGTGCCAGCAGTTTTACAGTTAACACTGAAGCTTTCTTT. Its translation: CASSFTVNTEAFF.

The chain is built from TRBV6-1 and TRBJ2-2; the D gene is possibly TRBD1 (5 bases). The germline V gene has CDR1 MNHNS and CDR2 SASEGT. The CDR3 is made up of 15 amino acids. V lost 3 bases to trimming and J lost 2 bases, with 10 bases between them. The chain's CDR3 is CASSDFGHNTGELFF. The CDR3 nucleotides read TGTGCCAGCAGTGATTTCGGACATAACACCGGGGAGCTGTTTTTT.

V is TRBV27 and J is TRBJ1-4; D unresolved. The CDR3 contains 17 residues. In germline, CDR1 is MNHEY, CDR2 SMNVEV (reference sequence). Trimming shortened V by 8 bases and J by 0 bases, and 19 bases separated the two germline ends. The CDR3 sequence is CASQRDFYSATNEKLFF. As DNA, the CDR3 is TGTGCCAGCCAGAGGGATTTTTATAGTGCAACTAATGAAAAACTGTTTTTT.

This clone was detected only a few times. J is TRBJ1-2 and V is TRBV29-1; the match to TRBD1 covers 7 bases. CDR3 size: 12 residues. CDR1 and CDR2 (germline): SQVTM, ANQGSEA. V dropped 5 bases and J dropped 2; count of bases not matched to a gene: 2. The CDR3 loop is CSVNRGNYGYTF. The CDR3 nucleotides read TGCAGCGTTAACAGGGGAAACTATGGCTACACCTTC.

The J gene is TRBJ1-1, the V gene TRBV11-1, with a possible D match to TRBD1 (5 bases). V was pared by 1 base and J by 0 bases, with 6 bases between. From germline, CDR1 is SGHAT and CDR2 FQDESV (reference sequence). The CDR3 sequence is 14 residues long. The CDR3 reads CASSLGTLNTEAFF. For the CDR3, the DNA is TGTGCCAGCAGCTTAGGGACACTGAACACTGAAGCTTTCTTT.

The CDR3 nucleotides are TGTGCCAGCAGCTCTCGGACAGGGTCAACTAATGAAAAACTGTTTTTT. Translated: CASSSRTGSTNEKLFF. The chain carries TRBV5-6 and TRBJ1-4; 8 bases are a match to TRBD1. Germline CDR1 reads SGHDT; CDR2 reads YYEEEE. The junction had 4 bases not matched to a gene; V was cut back by 3 bases and J by 0 bases. CDR3 length equals 16 residues.

The rearrangement links TRBV5-1 to TRBJ2-1; 8 nucleotides align to TRBD2. This CDR3 is built from 16 residues. Trimming took 5 bases from V and 4 from J; bases not matched to a gene: 11. Looked up from germline, CDR1 is SGHRS and CDR2 is YFSETQ. The CDR3 DNA reads as TGCGCCAGCAGTGAGGCCCCCGGGACTAGTTACAATGAGCAGTTCTTC. This sequence encodes CASSEAPGTSYNEQFF.

The gene calls are TRBV18 and TRBJ1-5; D is possibly TRBD1 (6 bases). Trimming stripped 4 bases from V and 3 bases from J, with 10 bases between. The CDR3 runs 14 residues. The germline gives CDR1 KGHSH, CDR2 LQKENI. CDR3 sequence reads: CASSLDSLNQPQHF. DNA of the CDR3: TGTGCCAGCTCACTGGACAGTCTCAATCAGCCCCAGCATTTT.

The V gene is TRBV7-2, the J gene TRBJ1-4, with 8 bases aligning to TRBD1. With 1 base clipped from V and 9 bases from J, the junction kept 7 bases outside the gene matches. The germline gives CDR1 SGHTA, CDR2 FQGNSA. The CDR3 has 15 amino acids. This CDR3 reads CASSLVGTGIQKLFF. CDR3 nucleotides: TGTGCCAGCAGCTTAGTTGGGACAGGAATTCAAAAACTGTTTTTT.

The chain combines TRBV19 with TRBJ1-5; 9 bases agree with TRBD1. CDR1 LNHDA and CDR2 SQIVND come from the germline V gene (reference sequence). V gave up 6 bases and J gave up 6 bases; unmatched junction bases: 3. The CDR3 totals 13 residues. The chain's CDR3 is CASRDRGSQPQHF. CDR3 bases: TGTGCCAGTAGAGACAGGGGGAGTCAGCCCCAGCATTTT.

The chain employs TRBV6-5 and TRBJ1-2, with D uncertain. The CDR3 has 13 residues. Germline V lookup: CDR1 MNHEY, CDR2 SVGAGI. V was shortened by 7 bases and J by 3 bases, with 12 bases between the two germline ends. The CDR3 sequence: CASTPGRHYGYTF. As DNA, the CDR3 is TGTGCCAGCACTCCCGGTCGCCACTATGGCTACACCTTC.

A remark on this clone: A junction boundary mismatches the germline segment, possibly from a read error. The chain couples TRBV7-7 to TRBJ2-5; 7 nucleotides match TRBD1. The germline V gene encodes CDR1 SSHAT and CDR2 FNYEAQ (reference sequence). The CDR3 covers 13 residues. The chain's CDR3 is CASSPQGLETQYF. The CDR3 nucleotides are TGTGCTAGCAGCCCACAGGGGTTAGAGACCCAGTACTTC.

This chain links TRBV5-4 with TRBJ2-2; TRBD1 might be the D (6 bases). V shed 3 bases and J shed 3 bases, with 15 bases lying between them. Looked up from germline, CDR1 is SGHNT and CDR2 is YYREEE (reference sequence). The CDR3 is 16 residues long. The CDR3 protein is CASSSWEGGYTGELFF. The CDR3 DNA follows: TGTGCCAGCAGCTCCTGGGAAGGGGGATACACCGGGGAGCTGTTTTTT.

The chain has TRBV9 and TRBJ2-4, with TRBD1 matching 7 bases. Losses at the gene ends were 4 bases for V and 6 bases for J; bases not matched to a gene: 7. There are 14 residues in the CDR3. CDR1 is SGDLS and CDR2 is YYNGEE in the germline V gene. CDR3 in amino acids: CASSPQTGSNIQYF. CDR3 in DNA: TGTGCCAGCAGCCCCCAGACAGGGTCAAACATTCAGTACTTC.

V gene TRBV19 combines with J gene TRBJ2-3, with TRBD1 matching 7 bases. Looked up from germline, CDR1 is LNHDA and CDR2 is SQIVND (reference sequence). The CDR3 has 14 amino acids. The V and J ends lost 8 bases and 4 bases, in that order; junction bases with no gene match: 9. CDR3 DNA sequence: TGTGCCAGTCAAGACAGGGCGGGTTCAGATACGCAGTATTTT. This codes for CASQDRAGSDTQYF. Together with reference TRBV19 and TRBJ2-3, the CDR3 gives the full variable domain: DGGITQSPKYLFRKEGQNVTLSCEQNLNHDAMYWYRQDPGQGLRLIYYSQIVNDFQKGDIAEGYSVSREKKESFPLTVTSAQKNPTAFYLCASQDRAGSDTQYFGPGTRLTVL.

This clone was observed once. The genes are TRBV5-6 and TRBJ1-1, with D perhaps TRBD1 (6 bases). Germline V gives CDR1 SGHDT, CDR2 YYEEEE. The V gene lost 4 bases and the J gene lost 0 bases, with 7 bases spanning the gap. This CDR3 is 13 amino acids long. CDR3 in DNA: TGTGCCAGCAGCCAGGGGCTGAACACTGAAGCTTTCTTT. Protein sequence: CASSQGLNTEAFF.

This chain uses TRBV6-6 with TRBJ2-5; tentatively, D is TRBD1 (6 bases). CDR1 MNHNY and CDR2 SVGAGI come from the germline V gene (reference sequence). Trimming stripped 2 bases from V and 3 bases from J, with 13 bases between. This CDR3 contains 15 residues. This chain's CDR3 is CASSYPTGIEETQYF. The CDR3, as DNA: TGTGCCAGCAGTTACCCTACAGGGATTGAAGAGACCCAGTACTTC.

V is TRBV28 and J is TRBJ1-2, with a possible D match to TRBD1 (6 bases). V gave up 5 bases and J gave up 5 bases, with 15 bases separating them. This CDR3 has 14 amino acids. CDR1 and CDR2 from the germline V gene are MDHEN and SYDVKM. In nucleotides, the CDR3 is TGTGCCAGCAGTGGAGACAGGAAGCTTTATGGCTACACCTTC. Amino acid sequence: CASSGDRKLYGYTF.

This clone is a singleton in its sample. V usage is TRBV7-6 and J usage is TRBJ1-5; D gene uncertain. V was pared by 4 bases and J by 5 bases, with 15 bases between. Germline V gene data show CDR1 as SGHVS and CDR2 as FNYEAQ. The CDR3 runs to 15 residues. The CDR3 coding sequence is TGTGCCAGCAGCTCCCTACCCCTCGCTGATCAGCCCCAGCATTTT. Its protein product is CASSSLPLADQPQHF.

J is TRBJ2-7 and V is TRBV6-5; 11 nucleotides match TRBD1. After removal of 4 bases from V and 3 bases from J, the junction contained 5 bases not matched to a gene. Looked up from germline, CDR1 is MNHEY and CDR2 is SVGAGI. This CDR3 comprises 15 residues. The CDR3 reads CASSSPGQGDYEQYF. CDR3 sequence (DNA): TGTGCCAGCAGTTCCCCGGGACAGGGGGACTACGAGCAGTACTTC.

The V gene is TRBV7-8, the J gene TRBJ2-7; 8 bases are a match to TRBD2. The CDR3 length is 16 residues. The V segment lost 1 base and the J segment 2 bases; nucleotides outside the gene matches: 7. In germline, CDR1 is SGHVS, CDR2 FQNEAQ. In DNA, the CDR3 is TGTGCCAGCAGCTTAGGGAGCGGGGGAGTAACCTACGAGCAGTACTTC. Translated: CASSLGSGGVTYEQYF. Full variable domain (missing parts from reference TRBV7-8 and TRBJ2-7): GAGVSQSPRYKVAKRGQDVALRCDPISGHVSLFWYQQALGQGPEFLTYFQNEAQLDKSGLPSDRFFAERPEGSVSTLKIQRTQQEDSAVYLCASSLGSGGVTYEQYFGPGTRLTVT.

V gene TRBV11-2 combines with J gene TRBJ1-1; maybe TRBD1 (6 bases). This CDR3 contains 12 residues. In germline, CDR1 is SGHAT, CDR2 FQNNGV. The germline V and J ends were trimmed by 4 bases and 11 bases, with 14 bases remaining between them. The CDR3: CASSSFDRSAFF. The CDR3 DNA is TGTGCCAGCAGCTCTTTCGACAGGAGTGCTTTCTTT.

This clone came up once. This chain uses TRBV29-1 with TRBJ2-7; TRBD1 agrees at 7 bases. The ends lost 4 bases at V and 6 bases at J; junction bases unmatched: 9. This CDR3 is built from 13 residues. In germline, CDR1 is SQVTM, CDR2 ANQGSEA. The CDR3 region has the DNA TGCAGCGTTGCATCTCAGACAGGGAGCGAGCAGTACTTC. Residues: CSVASQTGSEQYF.

The chain is built from TRBV4-2 and TRBJ1-6; the D gene is possibly TRBD1 (6 bases). In germline, CDR1 is LGHNA, CDR2 YNFKEQ. There are 16 residues in the CDR3. The V end was cut by 1 base, the J end by 3 bases, with 10 bases between. The CDR3 region has the DNA TGTGCCAGCAGCCAAGGGGACACCTACTATAATTCACCCCTCCACTTT. Translation: CASSQGDTYYNSPLHF.